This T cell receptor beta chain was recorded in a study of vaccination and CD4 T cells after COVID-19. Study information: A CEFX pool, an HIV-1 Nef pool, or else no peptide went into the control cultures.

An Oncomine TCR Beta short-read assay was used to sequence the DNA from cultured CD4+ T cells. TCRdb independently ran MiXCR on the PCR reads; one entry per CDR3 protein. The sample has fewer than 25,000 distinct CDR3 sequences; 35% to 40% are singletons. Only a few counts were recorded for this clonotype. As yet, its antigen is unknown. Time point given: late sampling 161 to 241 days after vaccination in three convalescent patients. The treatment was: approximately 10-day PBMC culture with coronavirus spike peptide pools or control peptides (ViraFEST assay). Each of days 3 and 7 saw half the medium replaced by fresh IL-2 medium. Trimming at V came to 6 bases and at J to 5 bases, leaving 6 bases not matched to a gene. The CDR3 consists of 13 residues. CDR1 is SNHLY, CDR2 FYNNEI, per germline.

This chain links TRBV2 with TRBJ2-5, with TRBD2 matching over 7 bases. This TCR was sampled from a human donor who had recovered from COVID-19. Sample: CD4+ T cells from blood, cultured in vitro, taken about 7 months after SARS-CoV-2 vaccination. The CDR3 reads CASRAGLSETQYF. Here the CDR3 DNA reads TGTGCCAGCAGAGCGGGACTATCCGAGACCCAGTACTTC.